These 7 T cell receptor beta chains originate from one sample sequenced in a study of CD8+CD57+ T cells in acquired aplastic anemia. According to the study, genomic DNA was the template for TCR beta VDJ and CDR3 profiling. TCRdb ran MiXCR on the reads and lists one entry per CDR3 protein. The sample includes some 200,000 distinct CDR3 sequences, almost 50% seen only once; the top ten take 15% to 20%. Flow cytometry had shown expanded CD8+CD57+ cells in the patients chosen for sequencing. Sequenced material: sorted CD4+, CD8+, or CD8+CD57+ T cells (not recorded which) from PBMCs. These receptors were taken from a human donor with aplastic anemia.

This clonotype has at least ten counts. The rearrangement links TRBV19 to TRBJ1-4, with D uncertain. Trimming stripped 5 bases from V and 0 bases from J, with 10 bases between. Per germline, CDR1 LNHDA and CDR2 SQIVND (reference sequence). This CDR3 has 15 amino acids. CDR3 amino acids: CASSSTSATNEKLFF. As DNA, the CDR3 is TGTGCCAGTAGTTCTACAAGCGCAACTAATGAAAAACTGTTTTTT.

The CDR3 nucleotides read TGTGCCAGCAGCTTAACGAGACAGGGAAGCTACACCTTC. It specifies CASSLTRQGSYTF. The chain links TRBV7-9 to TRBJ1-2; 7 nucleotides match TRBD1. The germline V gene encodes CDR1 SEHNR and CDR2 FQNEAQ (reference sequence). V lost 2 bases and J lost 9; bases outside the gene matches: 6. The CDR3 consists of 13 residues.

This clonotype appeared many times. The chain couples TRBV5-8 to TRBJ2-1, with TRBD2 as a possible D gene (5 bases). V was pared by 8 bases and J by 7 bases, with 19 bases between. The germline CDR1 and CDR2 sequences are SGHTS and YDEGEE. CDR3 length: 14 amino acids. The CDR3 DNA reads as TGTGCCAGTTCGCGTTCGGGGAGCAGTAATGAGCAGTTCTTC. Residues: CASSRSGSSNEQFF.

This chain uses TRBV20-1 with TRBJ2-7; TRBD1 agrees at 7 bases. Germline CDR1 and CDR2: DFQATT and SNEGSKA (reference sequence). The CDR3 loop spans 12 amino acids. J was trimmed by 2 bases and V by 6 bases; bases with no gene match: 4. CDR3: CSAQGVTYEQYF. Here the CDR3 DNA reads TGCAGTGCCCAGGGGGTAACCTACGAGCAGTACTTC.

The CDR3 here is CASTERKNNEQFF. CDR3 sequence (DNA): TGTGCCAGCACGGAGCGTAAAAACAATGAGCAGTTCTTC. This chain uses TRBV6-1 with TRBJ2-1, with D uncertain. Germline-derived CDR1 and CDR2 are MNHNS and SASEGT. The V and J ends lost 7 bases and 5 bases respectively, with 12 bases between them. The CDR3 is 13 residues long.

This clonotype showed up many times. CDR3 sequence reads: CASSMGRRTFF. In DNA, the CDR3 is TGTGCCAGTAGTATGGGCAGAAGGACTTTCTTT. The chain carries TRBV19 and TRBJ1-1, with unresolved D. The CDR3 length is 11 residues. Looked up from germline, CDR1 is LNHDA and CDR2 is SQIVND (reference sequence). V was trimmed by 3 bases and J by 12 bases, leaving 11 bases between them.

A note on this clonotype: One junction end disagrees with the germline gene, perhaps due to a read error. The rearrangement joins TRBV9 to TRBJ1-1; D not certain. Germline assignment: CDR1 SGDLS and CDR2 YYNGEE. The CDR3 is 14 residues long. The DNA for the CDR3 is TGTGCCAGCAGCGTAGAACGCGGGAACACCGAAGCTTTCTTT. Translated, it gives CASSVERGNTEAFF. Using reference TRBV9 and TRBJ1-1 for the parts outside the CDR3, the full variable domain is DSGVTQTPKHLITATGQRVTLRCSPRSGDLSVYWYQQSLDQGLQFLIQYYNGEERAKGNILERFSAQQFPDLHSELNLSSLELGDSALYFCASSVERGNTEAFFGQGTRLTVV.